Presented here are 8 T cell receptor beta chains from one specimen sequenced in a study of T cell changes during pregnancy in multiple sclerosis. Assay used: immunoSEQ multiplex PCR; TCRdb lists only in-frame clones, some missing. The profile shows tens of thousands of clones, 85% to 90% of them singletons. The sequences come from CD4+ T cells from peripheral blood mononuclear cells, collected in the first trimester of pregnancy. These receptors came from a female donor with multiple sclerosis, enrolled in a pregnancy study.

The chain has TRBV11-3 and TRBJ1-4; TRBD1 is a possible D gene (6 bases). Trimming left V 3 bases short and J 8 bases short, with 16 bases between. CDR1 is SGHNT and CDR2 is YENEEA in the germline V gene. CDR3 length: 15 residues. The CDR3 DNA is TGTGCCAGCAGCTTTCGGACAGATGTAAGGGAAAAACTGTTTTTT. It yields the protein CASSFRTDVREKLFF.

The CDR3 spells CASSPFRQGITDTQYF. CDR3 in DNA: TGTGCCAGCTCACCATTTCGGCAGGGGATCACAGATACGCAGTATTTT. The chain joins TRBV18 to TRBJ2-3; tentative D call: TRBD1 (6 bases). This CDR3 has 16 amino acids. The ends were cut back, 2 bases at V and 2 bases at J, with 14 bases in the middle. Germline V gives CDR1 KGHSH, CDR2 LQKENI.

This clone has a single count. The chain couples TRBV2 to TRBJ2-1, with 12 bases matching TRBD2. The CDR3 runs 15 residues. J lost 3 bases, V lost 6 bases, and 3 bases had no gene match. Germline V gives CDR1 SNHLY, CDR2 FYNNEI. The CDR3 reads CASSEGLAGYNEQFF. CDR3 bases: TGTGCCAGCAGCGAGGGACTAGCGGGCTACAATGAGCAGTTCTTC. Looking up the rest from reference TRBV2 and TRBJ2-1 gives the full variable domain: EPEVTQTPSHQVTQMGQEVILRCVPISNHLYFYWYRQILGQKVEFLVSFYNNEISEKSEIFDDQFSVERPDGSNFTLKIRSTKLEDSAMYFCASSEGLAGYNEQFFGPGTRLTVL.

The chain is built from TRBV5-5 and TRBJ1-5, with TRBD1 matching 11 bases. CDR1 and CDR2 from the germline V gene are SGHKS and YYEKEE (reference sequence). Trimming cost V 2 bases and J 6 bases; bases outside gene matches: 4. The CDR3 runs to 15 residues. The chain's CDR3 is CASSFRDRGVQPQHF. The CDR3 bases are TGTGCCAGCAGCTTCCGGGACAGGGGGGTTCAGCCCCAGCATTTT.

V and J are TRBV28 and TRBJ2-1; 12 bases line up with TRBD2. The CDR3 runs 20 residues. Germline CDR1 and CDR2: MDHEN and SYDVKM. Unmatched junction bases numbered 14, after V lost 5 bases and J lost 0 bases. The CDR3 DNA is TGTGCCAGCAGTCCACCCTCCGCGGGACTAGCGGGTGGCTCCTACAATGAGCAGTTCTTC. Its translation: CASSPPSAGLAGGSYNEQFF. The full variable domain, completed using reference TRBV28 and TRBJ2-1, is DVKVTQSSRYLVKRTGEKVFLECVQDMDHENMFWYRQDPGLGLRLIYFSYDVKMKEKGDIPEGYSVSREKKERFSLILESASTNQTSMYLCASSPPSAGLAGGSYNEQFFGPGTRLTVL.

This clone has only one observation. V and J are TRBV5-1 and TRBJ2-5, with TRBD2 identical over 7 bases. Germline V CDR1 and CDR2: SGHRS, YFSETQ. Unmatched junction bases numbered 12, after V lost 2 bases and J lost 2 bases. This CDR3 spans 17 amino acids. CDR3 region: CASSLTGRPSGQETQYF. CDR3 in DNA: TGCGCCAGCAGCTTAACAGGCCGGCCTAGCGGACAAGAGACCCAGTACTTC.

This chain connects TRBV2 to TRBJ2-3; 9 bases agree with TRBD2. This CDR3 has 19 amino acids. V shed 0 bases and J 1 base; nucleotides not matched to a gene: 11. Looked up from germline, CDR1 is SNHLY and CDR2 is FYNNEI. The CDR3 DNA follows: TGTGCCAGCAGTGAAGCGGGGACTAGCATTATGACTGGCACAGATACGCAGTATTTT. Translation: CASSEAGTSIMTGTDTQYF.

The V and J genes are TRBV5-1 and TRBJ1-5; TRBD1 is a possible D gene (5 bases). The V gene's germline CDR1 is SGHRS and CDR2 YFSETQ. V was trimmed by 0 bases and J by 2 bases, leaving 12 bases between them. This CDR3 has 16 residues. As DNA, the CDR3 is TGCGCCAGCAGCTTGGAGGGGCCTTGGGGCAATCAGCCCCAGCATTTT. Translated: CASSLEGPWGNQPQHF.